Reported below is one T cell receptor beta chain. Its antigen is currently unknown. The PCR contained 60 Vbeta and 13 Jbeta primers. Authors' processing steps: Later, an analysis found around 80 million unique TCR beta chains, and approximately 10 million of these were shared. Sequenced by immunoSEQ multiplex PCR; TCRdb stores in-frame clones only, minus some. V, J and clone size derive from that table, while D and trimming were established from the DNA sequence. The repertoire holds hundreds of thousands of clones, with 65% to 85% as singletons. This sample is drawn from a study of cytomegalovirus exposure and HLA in healthy donors. All donors participated as healthy donors of bone marrow. Donors sampled were nominally healthy, though unrecorded immune exposures were likely. Germline V gene sequence: CDR1 SGHRS, CDR2 YFSETQ. With 7 bases clipped from V and 2 bases from J, the junction kept 4 bases outside the gene matches. The CDR3 totals 13 residues.

Broader study findings: In a later analysis, V- and J-gene trimming of beta chains associated with a DCLRE1C missense variant, replicated independently.

The genes are TRBV5-1 and TRBJ2-7; 9 bases agree with TRBD2. Sequencing was carried out using PBMCs. This receptor was obtained from a female donor in good health and CMV-seronegative. The CDR3 protein is CASGAGGTYEQYF. The CDR3 DNA is TGCGCCAGCGGGGCGGGAGGGACCTACGAGCAGTACTTC.